These 19 T cell receptor beta chains share one sample of origin, sequenced in a study of human T cells and chemical hapten exposure (dated by TCRdb to the early 2020s). During library preparation, unique molecular identifiers were attached to individual cDNA molecules so that TCRs could be counted quantitatively and reproducibly. TCRdb itself trimmed the public reads at Q25 with fastp, ran MiXCR and retained productive beta chains. Rows are combined by CDR3 protein, so each entry shows the most common genes and DNA. The sample table shows about 120,000 distinct CDR3 sequences, and about 8.9% are seen once. The biggest ten clones account for 1.3% to 1.5% of the sample. Unfractionated whole blood was collected in Tempus Blood RNA tubes, and total RNA was extracted from that blood. What was sequenced was whole blood. The receptor source for this set is a human donor in good health. Some clones in this sample may be carry-over from other donors' samples. Donor details come from another sample of the same person, matched by shared clones.

V gene TRBV10-3 combines with J gene TRBJ1-1, with TRBD1 as a possible D gene (5 bases). Trimming took 9 bases from V and 4 from J, leaving 15 bases between them. The CDR3 length is 13 residues. The germline V gene has CDR1 ENHRY and CDR2 SYGVKD. The CDR3 DNA reads as TGTGCCATTTCCGGGACCGCGGGCACTGAAGCTTTCTTT. This gives the protein CAISGTAGTEAFF.

At least ten counts were recorded for this clonotype. J is TRBJ1-6 and V is TRBV6-5, with TRBD1 matching over 9 bases. Germline V gene data show CDR1 as MNHEY and CDR2 as SVGAGI. This CDR3 comprises 17 residues. V lost 3 bases and J lost 7; bases outside the gene matches: 10. CDR3 bases: TGTGCCAGCAGTTATTTTCCCACCGGGACAGGGAATTCACCCCTCCACTTT. Encoded protein: CASSYFPTGTGNSPLHF.

There are many counts of this clonotype. CDR3 in DNA: TGTGCCAGCAGTGAAGCGCCCGCGTCGAACACCGGGGAGCTGTTTTTT. Translating it yields CASSEAPASNTGELFF. The V and J genes are TRBV6-1 and TRBJ2-2; D is unresolved. This CDR3 contains 16 residues. V lost 0 bases and J 0 bases, leaving 8 bases between the germline ends. Per germline, CDR1 MNHNS and CDR2 SASEGT.

V is TRBV27 and J is TRBJ2-3; maybe TRBD2 (7 bases). V was pared by 6 bases and J by 3 bases, with 22 bases between. The germline CDR1 and CDR2 sequences are MNHEY and SMNVEV (reference sequence). The CDR3 loop spans 17 amino acids. CDR3 sequence: CASRPLGAGVATDTQYF. The CDR3 DNA reads TGTGCCAGCAGACCGCTGGGGGCGGGAGTAGCGACAGATACGCAGTATTTT.

This clonotype has ten or more counts. The rearrangement links TRBV21-1 to TRBJ1-4; TRBD1, as called in the table, went unchecked against the DNA. TRBV21-1 is a listed pseudogene. The CDR3 runs 15 residues. CDR3 loop: CASSSSGEPNEKLFF. CDR3 nucleotide sequence: TGTGCCAGCAGCTCTTCAGGGGAACCTAATGAAAAACTGTTTTTT.

The sample holds a few counts of this clonotype. The rearrangement links TRBV10-1 to TRBJ2-5; D remains ambiguous. Looked up from germline, CDR1 is WNHNN and CDR2 is SYGVQD (reference sequence). The V and J ends lost 3 bases and 10 bases respectively, with 15 bases between them. CDR3 size: 13 residues. CDR3 amino acids: CASSDIGWDDQYF. The CDR3 DNA reads TGCGCCAGCAGTGACATAGGTTGGGATGACCAGTACTTC.

This sequence joins TRBV18 and TRBJ2-7, with 8 bases that match TRBD2. This CDR3 is 15 amino acids long. Germline V gene data show CDR1 as KGHSH and CDR2 as LQKENI. The junction had 6 bases not matched to a gene; V was cut back by 3 bases and J by 2 bases. The CDR3 loop is CASSPQTSVTYEQYF. In DNA, the CDR3 is TGTGCCAGCTCACCGCAGACTAGCGTGACCTACGAGCAGTACTTC.

This clonotype was picked up many times. V and J are TRBV29-1 and TRBJ1-1; 7 nucleotides match TRBD1. There are 14 residues in the CDR3. J was trimmed by 2 bases and V by 4 bases; bases with no gene match: 7. CDR1 is SQVTM, CDR2 ANQGSEA, per germline. The DNA of the CDR3 is TGCAGCGTTGCCGGGACAGAGATTAACACTGAAGCTTTCTTT. It specifies CSVAGTEINTEAFF.

CDR3 nucleotides: TGTGCCAGCAGCCGACAGCCCACAGGGAATGAAAAACTGTTTTTT. This gives the protein CASSRQPTGNEKLFF. V and J are TRBV3-1 and TRBJ1-4; D perhaps matches TRBD1 (6 bases). Germline values: CDR1 LGHDT, CDR2 YNNKEL (reference sequence). V lost 4 bases, J lost 5 bases, and 14 bases lay in between. The CDR3 spans 15 residues.

There are many counts of this clonotype. V gene TRBV20-1 combines with J gene TRBJ2-1; D is unresolved. This CDR3 is 14 amino acids long. Germline lookup yields CDR1 DFQATT and CDR2 SNEGSKA (reference sequence). The V and J ends lost 1 base and 7 bases respectively, with 14 bases between them. The CDR3 nucleotides read TGCAGTGCTAGAGGTCACCTAGTTGGTAATGAGCAGTTCTTC. It yields the protein CSARGHLVGNEQFF.

J is TRBJ2-7 and V is TRBV3-1; 7 positions match TRBD2. From germline, CDR1 is LGHDT and CDR2 YNNKEL (reference sequence). This CDR3 is built from 15 residues. V lost 1 base, J lost 5 bases, and 8 bases stayed unmatched. The CDR3 nucleotides read TGTGCCAGCAGCCAAGCTGTCGGCGGGAGAAACGAGCAGTACTTC. Protein product: CASSQAVGGRNEQYF.

In this sample, this clonotype turned up a few times. This chain links TRBV7-2 with TRBJ2-3; possible D gene TRBD2, 6 bases. The CDR3 extends over 18 amino acids. V dropped 2 bases and J dropped 0 bases, with 18 bases sitting between them. In germline, CDR1 is SGHTA, CDR2 FQGNSA. The CDR3: CASSLYPGLLTSTDTQYF. CDR3 DNA sequence: TGTGCCAGCAGCTTATACCCGGGACTCCTCACTAGCACAGATACGCAGTATTTT.

The gene calls are TRBV3-1 and TRBJ2-5; D perhaps matches TRBD2 (6 bases). Germline values: CDR1 LGHDT, CDR2 YNNKEL (reference sequence). Trimming stripped 0 bases from V and 1 base from J, with 9 bases between. There are 15 residues in the CDR3. The CDR3 spells CASSQDEAGQETQYF. The CDR3 bases are TGTGCCAGCAGCCAAGACGAAGCGGGCCAAGAGACCCAGTACTTC.

The V and J genes are TRBV27 and TRBJ2-1; 10 bases are shared with TRBD2. The CDR3 extends over 17 amino acids. Germline V gene sequence: CDR1 MNHEY, CDR2 SMNVEV (reference sequence). V gave up 2 bases and J gave up 1 base; unmatched junction bases: 5. This chain's CDR3 is CASSLSGGAWSYNEQFF. The CDR3 region has the DNA TGTGCCAGCAGTTTAAGCGGGGGGGCATGGTCCTACAATGAGCAGTTCTTC.

This clonotype showed up many times. This chain uses TRBV12-3 or TRBV12-4 with TRBJ2-5; 10 bases are a match to TRBD1. With 5 bases clipped from V and 3 bases from J, the junction kept 3 bases outside the gene matches. CDR3 length: 14 residues. This chain's CDR3 is CASSHGTGEETQYF. DNA for the CDR3: TGTGCCAGCAGTCACGGGACAGGGGAAGAGACCCAGTACTTC.

This clonotype was counted ten times or more. V is TRBV7-8 and J is TRBJ2-1; 9 bases are shared with TRBD2. The CDR3 consists of 17 residues. Germline V gives CDR1 SGHVS, CDR2 FQNEAQ. The junction had 11 bases not matched to a gene; V was cut back by 5 bases and J by 3 bases. Written as DNA, the CDR3 is TGTGCCAGCAGCATAAGCGGGGGGAACCTTAACTACAATGAGCAGTTCTTC. This gives the protein CASSISGGNLNYNEQFF. Full variable domain (remainder filled in from reference TRBV7-8 and TRBJ2-1): GAGVSQSPRYKVAKRGQDVALRCDPISGHVSLFWYQQALGQGPEFLTYFQNEAQLDKSGLPSDRFFAERPEGSVSTLKIQRTQQEDSAVYLCASSISGGNLNYNEQFFGPGTRLTVL.

This clonotype was seen many times. V usage is TRBV7-2 and J usage is TRBJ2-1; maybe TRBD2 (5 bases). Germline V CDR1 and CDR2: SGHTA, FQGNSA. The V and J ends lost 6 bases and 3 bases respectively, with 12 bases between them. The CDR3 consists of 14 residues. CDR3: CASRFSAVYNEQFF. CDR3 coding DNA: TGTGCCAGCAGATTTAGCGCGGTCTACAATGAGCAGTTCTTC.

The chain recombines TRBV18 with TRBJ1-5, with no clear D. Germline V gene sequence: CDR1 KGHSH, CDR2 LQKENI. Between the trimmed V and J ends, which lost 2 bases and 8 bases, there was a span of 13 bases. This CDR3 has 14 amino acids. The CDR3 reads CASSPGHANEPQHF. The CDR3 region has the DNA TGTGCCAGCTCACCAGGGCACGCTAACGAGCCCCAGCATTTT. Together with reference TRBV18 and TRBJ1-5, the CDR3 gives the full variable domain: NAGVMQNPRHLVRRRGQEARLRCSPMKGHSHVYWYRQLPEEGLKFMVYLQKENIIDESGMPKERFSAEFPKEGPSILRIQQVVRGDSAAYFCASSPGHANEPQHFGDGTRLSIL.

The sample holds many counts of this clonotype. J is TRBJ1-3 and V is TRBV18, with 7 bases matching TRBD1. V dropped 4 bases and J dropped 2; count of bases not matched to a gene: 2. This CDR3 is 14 amino acids long. CDR1 KGHSH and CDR2 LQKENI come from the germline V gene. DNA of the CDR3: TGTGCCAGCTCACAGGGGGCGCCTGGAAACACCATATATTTT. The encoded protein is CASSQGAPGNTIYF.